This is a list of T cell receptor beta chains from one sample in a study of post-analysis software for immune sequencing data. Using its own MiXCR run on the PCR reads, TCRdb lists one record per CDR3 protein. The sample shows hundreds of thousands of distinct CDR3 sequences, less than 35% of them seen only once. The specimen sequenced was blood. The receptor source for this set is a girl between 10 and 17 years old with multiple sclerosis. The CDR3 runs from the conserved cysteine through the conserved F or W. D genes are given only for firm matches. Not all rows give a size; the values are once, few, many and, for expanded clones, a class.

clone size	J gene	D gene	V gene	CDR3 protein	CDR3 DNA
few	TRBJ2-7	-	TRBV20-1	CSANRDGAYEQYF	TGCAGTGCTAACCGGGACGGAGCCTACGAGCAGTACTTC
-	TRBJ2-3	-	TRBV6-5	CASSYSGTFRTDTQYF	TGTGCCAGCAGTTACTCAGGGACATTTCGCACAGATACGCAGTATTTT
many	TRBJ2-7	TRBD1	TRBV15	CATSKGQGAYEQYF	TGTGCCACCAGCAAGGGACAGGGGGCCTACGAGCAGTACTTC
-	TRBJ1-5	-	TRBV10-3	CAITDGRDTQHF	TGTGCCATCACGGACGGGCGAGATACGCAGCATTTT
-	TRBJ2-5	-	TRBV7-8	CASTWGARETQYF	TGTGCCAGCACCTGGGGGGCTCGGGAGACCCAGTACTTC
few	TRBJ2-5	-	TRBV4-1	CASSATATAQYF	TGCGCCAGCAGCGCGACAGCCACGGCCCAGTACTTC
-	TRBJ1-1	-	TRBV5-1	CASSLEGWNTEAFF	TGCGCCAGCAGCTTGGAGGGGTGGAACACTGAAGCTTTCTTT
few	TRBJ2-7	-	TRBV29-1	CSVGGPGSYEQYF	TGCAGCGTTGGGGGTCCGGGGAGCTACGAGCAGTACTTC
-	TRBJ2-1	TRBD2	TRBV6-4	CASSGASGGANEQFF	TGTGCCAGCAGTGGGGCTAGCGGGGGGGCCAATGAGCAGTTCTTC
few	TRBJ2-5	-	TRBV28	CASSLSQGFIETQYF	TGTGCCAGCAGTTTATCGCAGGGGTTTATAGAGACCCAGTACTTC
many	TRBJ2-7	TRBD1	TRBV20-1	CSPQYPRGPTYEQYF	TGCAGTCCCCAATACCCCAGGGGGCCCACCTACGAGCAGTACTTC
-	TRBJ2-1	TRBD2	TRBV6-5	CASSYPGLAGVDEQFF	TGTGCCAGCAGTTACCCCGGACTAGCGGGAGTTGATGAGCAGTTCTTC
-	TRBJ2-2	-	TRBV20-1	CSATPFGTGELFF	TGCAGTGCTACGCCCTTTGGCACCGGGGAGCTGTTTTTT
many	TRBJ2-1	-	TRBV29-1	CSVRGGSYNEQFF	TGCAGCGTACGGGGTGGTTCCTACAATGAGCAGTTCTTC